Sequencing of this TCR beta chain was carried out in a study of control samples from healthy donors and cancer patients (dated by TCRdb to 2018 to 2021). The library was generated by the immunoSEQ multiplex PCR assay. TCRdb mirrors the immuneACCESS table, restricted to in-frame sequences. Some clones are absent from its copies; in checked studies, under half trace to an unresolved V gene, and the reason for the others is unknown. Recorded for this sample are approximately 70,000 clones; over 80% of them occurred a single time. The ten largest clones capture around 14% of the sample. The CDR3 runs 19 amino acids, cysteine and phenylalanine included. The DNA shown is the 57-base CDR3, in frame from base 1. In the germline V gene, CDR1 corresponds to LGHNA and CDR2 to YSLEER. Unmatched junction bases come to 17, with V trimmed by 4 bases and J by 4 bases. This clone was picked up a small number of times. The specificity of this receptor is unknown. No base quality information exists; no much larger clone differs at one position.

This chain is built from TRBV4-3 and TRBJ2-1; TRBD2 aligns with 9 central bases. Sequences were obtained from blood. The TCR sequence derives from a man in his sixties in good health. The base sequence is TGCGCCAGCAGCCCCAGGTCATCTGGCGAGCGGGAGGTGTACAATGAGCAGTTCTTC. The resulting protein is CASSPRSSGEREVYNEQFF.